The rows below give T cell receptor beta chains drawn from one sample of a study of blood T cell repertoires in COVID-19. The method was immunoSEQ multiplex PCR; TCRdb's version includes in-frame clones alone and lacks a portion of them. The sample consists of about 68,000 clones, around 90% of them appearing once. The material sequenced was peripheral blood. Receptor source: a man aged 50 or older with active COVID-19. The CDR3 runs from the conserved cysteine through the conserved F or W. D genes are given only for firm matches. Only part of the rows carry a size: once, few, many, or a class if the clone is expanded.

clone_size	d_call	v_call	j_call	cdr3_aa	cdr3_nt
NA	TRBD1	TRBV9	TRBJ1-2	CASSTRTGPYGYTF	TGTGCCAGCAGCACCAGGACAGGGCCCTATGGCTACACCTTC
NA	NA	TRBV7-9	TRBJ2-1	CASSPGQLKGFF	TGTGCCAGCAGCCCCGGACAGCTTAAGGGGTTCTTC
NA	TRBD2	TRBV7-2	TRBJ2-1	CASSLASGRHNEQFF	TGTGCCAGCAGCTTAGCTAGCGGGAGGCACAATGAGCAGTTCTTC
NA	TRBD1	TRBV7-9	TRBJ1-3	CASSLSRTGGSSGNTIYF	TGTGCCAGCAGCCTCAGTAGGACAGGCGGATCCTCTGGAAACACCATATATTTT
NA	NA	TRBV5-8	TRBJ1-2	CASSLAAGRIYGYTF	TGTGCCAGCAGCTTGGCCGCGGGACGAATCTATGGCTACACCTTC
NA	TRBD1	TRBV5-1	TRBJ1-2	CASSVYRGYGYTF	TGCGCCAGCAGCGTTTACAGGGGCTATGGCTACACCTTC
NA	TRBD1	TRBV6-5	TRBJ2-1	CASRIDRAGVNEQFF	TGTGCCAGCAGAATCGACAGGGCGGGCGTTAATGAGCAGTTCTTC
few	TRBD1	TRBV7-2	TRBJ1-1	CASSSLTGSLAFF	TGTGCCAGCAGCTCCTTGACAGGGTCGCTGGCTTTCTTT
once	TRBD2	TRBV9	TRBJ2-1	CASSDPLGLAGVNEQFF	TGTGCCAGCAGCGATCCTCTGGGACTAGCGGGAGTCAATGAGCAGTTCTTC
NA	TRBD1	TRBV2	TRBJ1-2	CASSRDRGIYGYTF	TGTGCCAGCAGCCGGGACAGGGGGATCTATGGCTACACCTTC
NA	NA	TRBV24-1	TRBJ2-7	CATSGGSYEQYF	TGTGCCACCTCCGGCGGCTCCTACGAGCAGTACTTC
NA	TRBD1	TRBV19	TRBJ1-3	CASRTGTASGNTIYF	TGTGCCAGTAGAACCGGGACAGCCTCTGGAAACACCATATATTTT
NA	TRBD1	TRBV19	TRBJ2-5	CASSATGRFQETQYF	TGTGCCAGTAGTGCGACAGGGCGTTTTCAAGAGACCCAGTACTTC
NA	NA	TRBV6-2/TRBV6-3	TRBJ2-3	CASSSPLRIPDTQYF	TGTGCCAGCAGCTCCCCCCTGAGGATTCCAGATACGCAGTATTTT
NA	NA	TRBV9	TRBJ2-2	CASSVDRVVGELFF	TGTGCCAGCAGCGTAGATCGGGTGGTCGGGGAGCTGTTTTTT
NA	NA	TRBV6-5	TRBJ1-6	CAGRVSGGASSPLHF	TGTGCCGGCCGGGTGAGTGGGGGGGCAAGTTCACCCCTCCACTTT
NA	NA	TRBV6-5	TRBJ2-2	CASSYLASGELFF	TGTGCCAGCAGTTACTTAGCGTCCGGGGAGCTGTTTTTT
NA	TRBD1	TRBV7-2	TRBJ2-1	CASSLADRGVNEQFF	TGTGCCAGCAGCTTAGCCGACAGGGGGGTCAATGAGCAGTTCTTC
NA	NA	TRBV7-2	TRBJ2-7	CASSLTRGTPVVYEQYF	TGTGCCAGCAGCTTGACTCGGGGGACTCCCGTGGTCTACGAGCAGTACTTC
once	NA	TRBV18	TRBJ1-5	CASSPPQQPQHF	TGTGCCAGCTCACCACCTCAACAGCCCCAGCATTTT
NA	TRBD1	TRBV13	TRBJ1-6	CASSAYRGVNSPLHF	TGTGCCAGCAGCGCGTACAGGGGAGTCAATTCACCCCTCCACTTT
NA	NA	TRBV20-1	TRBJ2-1	CSASGRQGSYNEQFF	TGCAGTGCTAGTGGGCGGCAGGGGTCCTACAATGAGCAGTTCTTC
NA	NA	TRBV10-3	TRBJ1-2	CAISADSNYGYTF	TGTGCCATCAGTGCGGACAGCAACTATGGCTACACCTTC
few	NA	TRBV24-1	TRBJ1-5	CATSRGSQPQHF	TGTGCCACCAGTAGGGGGAGTCAGCCCCAGCATTTT
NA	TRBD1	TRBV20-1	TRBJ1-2	CSASGDRAGYTF	TGCAGTGCTAGTGGTGACAGGGCGGGCTACACCTTC
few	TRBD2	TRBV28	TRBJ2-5	CASSLSQRGVETQYF	TGTGCCAGCAGTTTAAGCCAGCGGGGGGTTGAGACCCAGTACTTC
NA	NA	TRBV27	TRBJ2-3	CASSSGVSTDTQYF	TGTGCCAGCAGTTCAGGGGTCTCCACAGATACGCAGTATTTT
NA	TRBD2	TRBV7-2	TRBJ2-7	CASSLADGGEQYF	TGTGCCAGCAGCCTAGCTGACGGGGGGGAGCAGTACTTC
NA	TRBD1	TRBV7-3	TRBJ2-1	CASSLYGTGGNEQFF	TGTGCCAGCAGCTTATATGGGACAGGGGGCAATGAGCAGTTCTTC
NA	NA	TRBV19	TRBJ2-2	CASIKQGVTGELFF	TGTGCCAGTATCAAACAGGGAGTCACCGGGGAGCTGTTTTTT